The 15 T cell receptor beta chains reported below all come from one sample, sequenced in a study of blood T cell repertoires in COVID-19. Sequencing was performed with immunoSEQ multiplex PCR; in TCRdb, only in-frame clones are kept and a portion is missing. The sample yields around 200,000 clones, just over 85% seen once. Sequenced material: peripheral blood. The receptors shown here come from a man aged 45 to 65 with acute or convalescent COVID-19.

This clone has only a few counts. The genes are TRBV6-6 and TRBJ1-1, with D perhaps matching TRBD1 (6 bases). The germline V gene has CDR1 MNHNY and CDR2 SVGAGI (reference sequence). V was cut by 6 bases and J by 5 bases, with 16 bases left in between. This CDR3 contains 14 residues. For the CDR3, the DNA is TGTGCCAGCAGCAACGGACAGACGGGGACTGAAGCTTTCTTT. This sequence encodes CASSNGQTGTEAFF.

In nucleotides, the CDR3 is TGTGCCAGCAGCGGCACTTGGGCGGGAATCTACGAGCAGTACTTC. This translates into CASSGTWAGIYEQYF. The J gene is TRBJ2-7, the V gene TRBV25-1; TRBD2 is a possible D gene (6 bases). With 6 bases removed from V and 3 bases from J, the gap between germline ends came to 18 bases. Germline CDR1 is MGHDK and CDR2 is SYGVNS. This CDR3 has 15 residues.

This chain joins TRBV5-1 and TRBJ1-5; 8 nucleotides agree with TRBD1. The CDR3 has 14 residues. Trimming took 4 bases from V and 5 from J; bases not matched to a gene: 5. CDR1 and CDR2 from the germline V gene are SGHRS and YFSETQ. CDR3 nucleotides: TGCGCCAGCAGCCCGGACAGGGCGGATCAGCCCCAGCATTTT. It specifies CASSPDRADQPQHF.

The CDR3 region has the DNA TGTGCCAGCAGCTTGGCCGTGACACCCGCCTACGAGCAGTACTTC. It is translated as CASSLAVTPAYEQYF. The genes are TRBV5-8 and TRBJ2-7; D remains ambiguous. The CDR3 is 15 residues long. Looked up from germline, CDR1 is SGHTS and CDR2 is YDEGEE. V lost 0 bases and J lost 2, with 12 bases in between.

The chain recombines TRBV12-3 or TRBV12-4 with TRBJ1-1; the D gene is possibly TRBD1 (5 bases). The CDR3 extends over 13 amino acids. Trimming removed 3 bases from V and 8 bases from J, with 13 bases in between. CDR3 nucleotide sequence: TGTGCCAGCAGTTTTCGCGCCAGGGCAGAAGCTTTCTTT. Protein: CASSFRARAEAFF.

The chain carries TRBV18 and TRBJ1-2, with D maybe TRBD1 (6 bases). The germline V and J ends were trimmed by 3 bases and 8 bases, with 22 bases remaining between them. The V gene's germline CDR1 is KGHSH and CDR2 LQKENI. The CDR3 loop spans 16 amino acids. CDR3 coding DNA: TGTGCCAGCTCACCGTTCGACAGGATCCTAAGGAGGGGCTACACCTTC. The encoded protein is CASSPFDRILRRGYTF.

This sequence joins TRBV13 and TRBJ1-1, with D unresolved. Germline V CDR1 and CDR2: PRHDT, FYEKMQ (reference sequence). Trimming cost V 9 bases and J 0 bases, with 14 bases left between them. The length of the CDR3 is 14 residues. CDR3 nucleotides: TGTGCCAGTCTCCCCCGGGTAATGAACACTGAAGCTTTCTTT. This codes for CASLPRVMNTEAFF.

This clone was seen a few times. This chain joins TRBV6-5 and TRBJ1-2, with 9 bases aligning to TRBD1. The CDR3 runs to 14 residues. Germline values: CDR1 MNHEY, CDR2 SVGAGI. V dropped 2 bases and J dropped 9; count of bases not matched to a gene: 7. CDR3 bases: TGTGCCAGCAGTTACCAGGGACAGGGTAGGAGCTACACCTTC. Translating gives CASSYQGQGRSYTF.

This clone was seen a single time. The rearrangement links TRBV5-1 to TRBJ1-6; 8 bases are a match to TRBD1. Germline CDR1 SGHRS, CDR2 YFSETQ. The CDR3 loop spans 16 amino acids. V lost 0 bases, J lost 4 bases, and 3 bases stayed unmatched. The CDR3 DNA reads as TGCGCCAGCAGCTTGGCAGGGGGCCGTTATAATTCACCCCTCCACTTT. Translating it yields CASSLAGGRYNSPLHF.

The chain uses TRBV4-1 and TRBJ2-1; 12 nucleotides align to TRBD2. Germline lookup yields CDR1 MGHRA and CDR2 YSYEKL. This CDR3 is built from 16 residues. After removal of 4 bases from V and 10 bases from J, the junction contained 11 bases not matched to a gene. In DNA, the CDR3 is TGCGCCAGCAGCCTAACCCCTAGCGGGGGGGTGAGGGAGCAGTTCTTC. As protein: CASSLTPSGGVREQFF.

This clone has just a few counts. The chain combines TRBV3-1 (or the pseudogene TRBV3-2) with TRBJ1-1; D may be TRBD1 (6 bases). Germline V CDR1 and CDR2: LGHDT, YNNKEL (reference sequence). CDR3 length: 16 residues. Trimming removed 2 bases from V and 4 bases from J, with 17 bases in between. CDR3 sequence reads: CASSQKGGGRSTEAFF. The DNA for the CDR3 is TGTGCCAGCAGCCAAAAAGGGGGGGGGCGAAGCACTGAAGCTTTCTTT.

This clone showed up just a few times. The chain has TRBV25-1 and TRBJ1-1; D gene unclear. Trimming took off 5 bases at V and 6 bases at J, with 13 bases between the two ends. The CDR3 is 13 amino acids. In germline, CDR1 is MGHDK, CDR2 SYGVNS. CDR3 nucleotide sequence: TGTGCCAGCAGTCCTCGAGGATCCTCTGAAGCTTTCTTT. The encoded protein is CASSPRGSSEAFF.

The chain links TRBV5-6 to TRBJ1-2; 9 bases fit TRBD1. Germline V gene lookup returns CDR1 SGHDT and CDR2 YYEEEE. The trim removed 2 bases at V and 9 bases at J, leaving 5 bases unmatched. The CDR3 loop spans 13 amino acids. DNA of the CDR3: TGTGCCAGCAGCTTTGCCGGGACAGGGAGCTACACCTTC. This sequence encodes CASSFAGTGSYTF.

The J gene is TRBJ1-6, the V gene TRBV5-1; 8 bases are shared with TRBD1. CDR1 and CDR2 (germline): SGHRS, YFSETQ. J was trimmed by 13 bases and V by 4 bases; bases with no gene match: 10. This CDR3 contains 14 residues. CDR3 nucleotides: TGCGCCAGCAGCCGATTCGGACAGGGCAGTCCCCTCCACTTT. Translating gives CASSRFGQGSPLHF.

This sequence joins TRBV7-9 and TRBJ1-5, with 10 bases aligning to TRBD1. V lost 8 bases and J lost 5; bases outside the gene matches: 18. Germline CDR1 SEHNR, CDR2 FQNEAQ (reference sequence). The CDR3 runs to 18 residues. In DNA form, the CDR3 reads TGTGCCAGCTCCGCCTTCGGGTTGACAGGGGGCGGCGATCAGCCCCAGCATTTT. Translated, it gives CASSAFGLTGGGDQPQHF.